This TCR beta chain comes out of a study of cytomegalovirus exposure and HLA in healthy donors. This CDR3 is 13 amino acids long. Germline V CDR1 and CDR2: SGHTA, FQGNSA. The V end lost 2 bases, the J end lost 8 bases, and 10 bases lay between the germline ends. It was with 60 Vbeta and 13 Jbeta primers that the PCR ran. Libraries were prepared by immunoSEQ multiplex PCR; TCRdb keeps only in-frame clonotypes and omits some of them. In the table there are around 130,000 clones, about 80% of which are singletons. The count of this clone is one. Its antigen is as yet unknown. Notes on the study in general: Immune exposure data for these donors was limited to CMV serostatus. The productive fraction for most TCR beta V segments was about 87% or about 30% in an earlier analysis. Donors belonging to an Asian-associated ancestry cluster reportedly showed fewer N-insertions in productive TCRs than the roughly 700-donor mean, according to what a later analysis found.

Sequencing was carried out using PBMCs. The sequence came from a man in his fifties or sixties in good health and CMV-seronegative. This chain links TRBV7-2 with TRBJ2-1; D is unresolved. The CDR3 sequence: CASSLSLADEQFF. The CDR3 DNA sequence: TGTGCCAGCAGCTTAAGCCTCGCCGATGAGCAGTTCTTC.